This T cell receptor (beta chain) was identified during a study of T cell responses to AZD1222 COVID-19 vaccine. For the study at large: Second-dose intervals of approximately 4 or approximately 12 weeks were pooled. Findings of the study overall: Donors were mostly white British, more females; clonal diversity possibly underestimated. At baseline, just five to seven AZD1222 recipients tested seropositive.

Measured with immunoSEQ multiplex PCR; TCRdb has only the in-frame clones, and not every one. Of about 110,000 clones in the sample, around 85% were seen once. V shed 8 bases and J shed 10 bases, with 21 bases lying between them. The V gene's germline CDR1 is MNHEY and CDR2 SVGAGI. CDR3 length equals 14 residues. With regard to this clone: What it binds is unknown.

This TCR came from an adult in good health. The sequencing here drew on peripheral blood, taken on day 0 of AZD1222 vaccination. The chain employs TRBV6-5 and TRBJ2-1; D possibly corresponds to TRBD1 (5 bases). The CDR3 sequence is CASSPGRPGAEQFF. As DNA, the CDR3 is TGTGCCAGCTCCCCCGGACGGCCTGGGGCGGAGCAGTTCTTC.